Reported below is one T cell receptor beta chain. The antigen is not known. The source of the sample is a study of OX40 agonist ivuxolimab in advanced cancers. Study summary: With ivuxolimab, an agonistic anti-OX40 (CD134) antibody, patients were treated. The patients received ivuxolimab by intravenous route every 2 weeks at 0.01 to 10 mg/kg. Study outcomes and limitations: Antigen targets of the expanded peripheral T cells went undetermined.

The protocol was immunoSEQ multiplex PCR, while the TCRdb copy is restricted to in-frame clones and leaves out a portion. The repertoire consists of tens of thousands of clones, with 84% occurring once and the leading ten covering approximately 2%. Samples of blood were obtained at baseline, on cycle 4 day 1, and on cycle 7 day 1. The TCR comes from an adult with an advanced solid tumor such as melanoma, head and neck, liver or kidney cancer. The specimen was CD4+ or CD8+ T cells sorted from blood, collected in a trial of the OX40 agonist ivuxolimab.

DNA for the CDR3: TGTGCCAGCAGGGGGGGAAGGAATAGCAATCAGCCCCAGCATTTT. Protein product: CASRGGRNSNQPQHF. The chain uses TRBV6-6 and TRBJ1-5; weak D call: TRBD1 (5 bases). This CDR3 has 15 residues. CDR1 is MNHNY, CDR2 SVGAGI, per germline (reference sequence). V lost 6 bases and J 0 bases, leaving 12 bases between the germline ends.